Following are 26 T cell receptor beta chains from one sample sequenced in a study of cytomegalovirus exposure and HLA in healthy donors. Primers for the PCR totalled 60 Vbeta and 13 Jbeta. The table came from immunoSEQ multiplex PCR; TCRdb's copy has only in-frame clones and leaves some out. Of some 70,000 clones listed, 60% to 75% are singletons. The sample taken for sequencing was PBMCs. These receptor sequences come from a male donor in good health and CMV-seropositive.

This clone has only one observation. CDR3 residues: CASSPSRGTPYEQYF. CDR3 DNA sequence: TGTGCCAGCAGCCCCTCTCGGGGGACCCCCTACGAGCAGTACTTC. The rearrangement joins TRBV6-5 to TRBJ2-5; tentative D call: TRBD2 (6 bases). The DNA end is a closer match to TRBJ2-7, so the J assignment may be wrong. The CDR3 runs to 15 residues. Germline CDR1 reads MNHEY; CDR2 reads SVGAGI.

The chain carries TRBV7-6 and TRBJ2-1; TRBD2 matches at 7 bases. Germline V gene lookup returns CDR1 SGHVS and CDR2 FNYEAQ. Germline trimming cut 5 bases from V and 10 bases from J; bases unmatched to any gene: 8. The CDR3 is 13 residues long. The CDR3 loop reads CASSQGAGAEQFF. CDR3 DNA sequence: TGTGCCAGCAGCCAAGGGGCGGGAGCGGAGCAGTTCTTC.

This chain uses TRBV30 with TRBJ2-1; 8 nucleotides align to TRBD2. Germline CDR1 GTSNPN, CDR2 SVGIG (reference sequence). With V trimmed by 6 bases and J by 0 bases, 1 base remained unmatched. The CDR3 loop spans 13 amino acids. CDR3 loop: CACSGASYNEQFF. CDR3 sequence (DNA): TGTGCCTGTAGCGGGGCCTCCTACAATGAGCAGTTCTTC.

V gene TRBV6-1 combines with J gene TRBJ1-5, with TRBD1 identical over 9 bases. V shed 5 bases and J 4 bases; nucleotides not matched to a gene: 6. The CDR3 is 15 amino acids. Per the germline V gene, CDR1 is MNHNS and CDR2 is SASEGT. The CDR3 DNA is TGTGCCAGCAGTCAACAGGGGGCTGGGAATCAGCCCCAGCATTTT. It specifies CASSQQGAGNQPQHF.

The rearrangement joins TRBV27 to TRBJ1-5; a possible D gene is TRBD1 (6 bases). Looked up from germline, CDR1 is MNHEY and CDR2 is SMNVEV (reference sequence). The V end lost 8 bases, the J end lost 7 bases, and 18 bases lay between the germline ends. The CDR3 is made up of 14 amino acids. The CDR3 loop is CASQDQGWKQPQHF. The CDR3 bases are TGTGCCAGCCAAGATCAGGGGTGGAAACAGCCCCAGCATTTT.

This clone was observed once. The V and J genes are TRBV5-1 and TRBJ2-5; the D gene is possibly TRBD1 (5 bases). V was cut by 0 bases and J by 1 base, with 13 bases left in between. The CDR3 has 16 amino acids. CDR1 and CDR2 from the germline V gene are SGHRS and YFSETQ. In nucleotides, the CDR3 is TGCGCCAGCAGCTTGGGCGACGTAGGGGTCCAAGAGACCCAGTACTTC. Amino acid sequence: CASSLGDVGVQETQYF.

The chain carries TRBV11-2 and TRBJ2-5, with D perhaps matching TRBD1 (5 bases). V lost 1 base, J lost 1 base, and 10 bases lay in between. The CDR3 totals 15 residues. From germline, CDR1 is SGHAT and CDR2 FQNNGV. CDR3 region: CASSLVRQGQETQYF. CDR3 coding DNA: TGTGCCAGCAGCTTAGTCCGCCAGGGCCAAGAGACCCAGTACTTC.

This chain links TRBV30 with TRBJ1-2; 7 bases are a match to TRBD1. Trimming removed 4 bases from V and 8 bases from J; junction bases left unmatched: 10. Germline lookup yields CDR1 GTSNPN and CDR2 SVGIG (reference sequence). The CDR3 loop spans 13 amino acids. The CDR3 spells CAWNQQGVRGYTF. The CDR3 nucleotides read TGTGCCTGGAATCAGCAGGGGGTTAGGGGCTACACCTTC.

The V gene is TRBV11-2, the J gene TRBJ2-1; D is unresolved. Looked up from germline, CDR1 is SGHAT and CDR2 is FQNNGV. The CDR3 is 13 residues long. V lost 1 base and J 10 bases, leaving 11 bases between the germline ends. The CDR3 sequence: CASSLVSYPEQFF. For the CDR3, the DNA is TGTGCCAGCAGCTTAGTATCCTACCCCGAGCAGTTCTTC.

This clone was seen more than once but under ten times. Compared with germline, one end of the junction differs, possibly owing to a read error. The genes are TRBV7-9 and TRBJ2-3; D possibly corresponds to TRBD1 (5 bases). Germline CDR1 and CDR2: SEHNR and FQNEAQ (reference sequence). The CDR3 runs 12 residues. CDR3 sequence (DNA): TGTTCCAGCAGCCTACAGGAGTTGCAGCAGTATTTT. Translating it yields CSSSLQELQQYF.

The gene calls are TRBV19 and TRBJ1-1, with D possibly TRBD1 on 6 matching bases. Between the trimmed V and J ends, which lost 5 bases and 0 bases, there was a span of 16 bases. The CDR3 has 16 residues. The germline gives CDR1 LNHDA, CDR2 SQIVND (reference sequence). The CDR3 loop is CASSFGGWGMNTEAFF. The CDR3 DNA is TGTGCCAGTAGTTTTGGGGGCTGGGGGATGAACACTGAAGCTTTCTTT.

The chain uses TRBV7-2 and TRBJ2-3, with 11 bases fitting TRBD2. CDR3 length equals 18 residues. V lost 5 bases and J lost 1; bases outside the gene matches: 11. Germline CDR1 is SGHTA and CDR2 is FQGNSA. This CDR3 reads CASSPETSGSWGTDTQYF. CDR3 bases: TGTGCCAGCAGCCCTGAAACTAGCGGGAGTTGGGGCACAGATACGCAGTATTTT.

The V call is TRBV29-1, the J call TRBJ2-2; TRBD2 is a possible D gene (6 bases). The CDR3 consists of 13 residues. The germline gives CDR1 SQVTM, CDR2 ANQGSEA. Trimming pared 5 bases from V and 7 bases from J, leaving 14 bases between. The CDR3 sequence is CSVRQPGLGELFF. CDR3 nucleotide sequence: TGCAGCGTTAGGCAGCCGGGACTCGGGGAGCTGTTTTTT.

The chain has TRBV4-1 and TRBJ2-3, with D perhaps TRBD1 (6 bases). This CDR3 has 14 residues. Trimming stripped 4 bases from V and 2 bases from J, with 10 bases between. Germline V gene sequence: CDR1 MGHRA, CDR2 YSYEKL. The CDR3 coding sequence is TGCGCCAGCAGCCTACAGGGTGACACAGATACGCAGTATTTT. Its translation: CASSLQGDTDTQYF.

The chain joins TRBV28 to TRBJ2-7, with 7 bases identical to TRBD1. CDR3 length: 14 amino acids. The germline V gene has CDR1 MDHEN and CDR2 SYDVKM. Trimming took 3 bases from V and 7 from J; bases not matched to a gene: 9. The CDR3 protein is CASSFENRGWEQYF. The DNA for the CDR3 is TGTGCCAGCAGTTTTGAGAACAGGGGATGGGAGCAGTACTTC. The full variable domain, its missing parts supplied by reference TRBV28 and TRBJ2-7, is DVKVTQSSRYLVKRTGEKVFLECVQDMDHENMFWYRQDPGLGLRLIYFSYDVKMKEKGDIPEGYSVSREKKERFSLILESASTNQTSMYLCASSFENRGWEQYFGPGTRLTVT.

The chain carries TRBV19 and TRBJ1-1, with 7 positions matching TRBD1. Germline V gives CDR1 LNHDA, CDR2 SQIVND (reference sequence). The CDR3 sequence is 13 residues long. With V trimmed by 5 bases and J by 7 bases, 7 bases remained unmatched. The CDR3 spells CASSLQGTLEAFF. The CDR3 coding sequence is TGTGCCAGTAGTCTACAGGGGACCCTTGAAGCTTTCTTT.

The V call is TRBV10-3, the J call TRBJ1-3; possibly TRBD1 for D (5 bases). Trimming left V 6 bases short and J 3 bases short, with 9 bases between. Looked up from germline, CDR1 is ENHRY and CDR2 is SYGVKD. The CDR3 is 13 amino acids. The CDR3 spells CAIRGDFGNTIYF. Written as DNA, the CDR3 is TGTGCCATCAGGGGGGACTTTGGAAACACCATATATTTT.

The genes are TRBV6-5 and TRBJ2-4; tentative D call: TRBD2 (6 bases). The CDR3 contains 13 residues. Germline values: CDR1 MNHEY, CDR2 SVGAGI. Trimming removed 5 bases from V and 9 bases from J, with 14 bases in between. DNA for the CDR3: TGTGCCAGCAGTGGCGACGTGGGGGGCATTCAGTACTTC. Translation gives CASSGDVGGIQYF.

The chain is built from TRBV13 and TRBJ2-5; a weak D match, TRBD2 (5 bases). This CDR3 has 16 amino acids. Germline V gene sequence: CDR1 PRHDT, CDR2 FYEKMQ (reference sequence). V lost 5 bases, J lost 0 bases, and 16 bases lay in between. The CDR3 DNA follows: TGTGCCAGCAGCCCACGGGGTTTGGGCTACCAAGAGACCCAGTACTTC. Translation gives CASSPRGLGYQETQYF. Full variable domain (remainder filled in from reference TRBV13 and TRBJ2-5): AAGVIQSPRHLIKEKRETATLKCYPIPRHDTVYWYQQGPGQDPQFLISFYEKMQSDKGSIPDRFSAQQFSDYHSELNMSSLELGDSALYFCASSPRGLGYQETQYFGPGTRLLVL.

This clone was picked up a small number of times. This chain connects TRBV7-2 to TRBJ1-2; 8 bases map to TRBD1. Germline V gene sequence: CDR1 SGHTA, CDR2 FQGNSA. There are 14 residues in the CDR3. The trim removed 1 base at V and 6 bases at J, leaving 4 bases unmatched. The CDR3 loop reads CASSLGPQGDGYTF. The DNA of the CDR3 is TGTGCCAGCAGCTTAGGACCACAGGGGGATGGCTACACCTTC.

The chain uses TRBV11-2 and TRBJ2-5, with 15 bases identical to TRBD2. The V gene end was trimmed by 4 bases and the J gene end by 2 bases; junction bases not matched to a gene: 11. CDR1 is SGHAT, CDR2 FQNNGV, per germline. The CDR3 length is 19 residues. CDR3 nucleotide sequence: TGTGCCAGCAGCTCCAGGGGACTAGCGGGAGGCATGGGGCAAGAGACCCAGTACTTC. Protein product: CASSSRGLAGGMGQETQYF.

The chain carries TRBV7-9 and TRBJ2-2, with 7 nucleotides matching TRBD2. The V gene end was trimmed by 5 bases and the J gene end by 1 base; junction bases not matched to a gene: 4. The CDR3 totals 15 residues. Germline V gene sequence: CDR1 SEHNR, CDR2 FQNEAQ (reference sequence). CDR3 DNA sequence: TGTGCCAGCAGCCCATGGGGGGGGAACACCGGGGAGCTGTTTTTT. Translating gives CASSPWGGNTGELFF.

The rearrangement joins TRBV7-3 to TRBJ2-5, with D unresolved. The CDR3 runs 13 residues. Trimming removed 3 bases at V and 2 bases at J, with 7 bases between. In germline, CDR1 is SGHTA, CDR2 FQGTGA. As DNA, the CDR3 is TGTGCCAGCAGCTTCTCGCAGCAAGAGACCCAGTACTTC. This codes for CASSFSQQETQYF.

The chain carries TRBV4-1 and TRBJ2-7; TRBD2 aligns across 9 bases. The V segment lost 5 bases and the J segment 6 bases; nucleotides outside the gene matches: 8. CDR3 size: 14 residues. CDR1 is MGHRA and CDR2 is YSYEKL in the germline V gene. The CDR3 sequence: CASSDRGLAGEQYF. In nucleotides, the CDR3 is TGCGCCAGCAGCGATAGGGGACTAGCTGGCGAGCAGTACTTC.

CDR3 sequence (DNA): TGTGCCAGCAGCCGTCTGACTAGCGGGGAGGGTGAGCAGTTCTTC. Translation: CASSRLTSGEGEQFF. The chain is built from TRBV7-9 and TRBJ2-1; 11 nucleotides line up with TRBD2. V gave up 5 bases and J gave up 9 bases; unmatched junction bases: 9. CDR1 is SEHNR, CDR2 FQNEAQ, per germline (reference sequence). The CDR3 length is 15 residues. The whole variable domain, remainder taken from reference TRBV7-9 and TRBJ2-1, is DTGVSQNPRHKITKRGQNVTFRCDPISEHNRLYWYRQTLGQGPEFLTYFQNEAQLEKSRLLSDRFSAERPKGSFSTLEIQRTEQGDSAMYLCASSRLTSGEGEQFFGPGTRLTVL.

The chain employs TRBV30 and TRBJ2-2, with D perhaps TRBD1 (5 bases). The germline V gene encodes CDR1 GTSNPN and CDR2 SVGIG (reference sequence). The CDR3 loop spans 14 amino acids. V lost 4 bases to trimming and J lost 4 bases, with 13 bases between them. CDR3 sequence reads: CAWKGKQGTGELFF. The CDR3 DNA reads as TGTGCCTGGAAAGGCAAGCAGGGCACCGGGGAGCTGTTTTTT.